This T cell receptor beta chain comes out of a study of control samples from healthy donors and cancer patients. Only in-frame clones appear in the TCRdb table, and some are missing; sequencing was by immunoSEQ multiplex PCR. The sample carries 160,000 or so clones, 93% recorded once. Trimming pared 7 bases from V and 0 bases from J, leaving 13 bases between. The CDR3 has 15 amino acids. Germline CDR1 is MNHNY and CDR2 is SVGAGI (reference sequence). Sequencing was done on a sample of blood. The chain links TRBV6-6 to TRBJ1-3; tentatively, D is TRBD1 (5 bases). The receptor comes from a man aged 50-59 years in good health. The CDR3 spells CASKRGRGSGNTIYF. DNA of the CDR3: TGTGCCAGCAAAAGGGGCCGGGGCTCTGGAAACACCATATATTTT.